This T cell receptor beta chain appears in the sequencing data of a study of CD8+ T cells in alopecia areata. The overall study: A 6-month off-drug phase came after tofacitinib, which had lasted 6 to 18 months.

RNA, once extracted, was reverse transcribed into cDNA for use as the sequencing template. The protocol was immunoSEQ multiplex PCR, while the TCRdb copy is restricted to in-frame clones and leaves out a portion. The sample includes more than 95,000 clones, approximately 57% of them seen just once. Regarding this clone: Antigen: not known.

As for treatment: oral pan-JAK inhibitor, 5-10 mg twice daily. CDR3 size: 11 residues. The V end was cut by 1 base, the J end by 3 bases, with 0 bases between. Germline V gene data show CDR1 as SGHVS and CDR2 as FQNEAQ. General study findings and limits: Scalp lesions, especially in alopecia totalis/universalis, had higher clonality than normal scalp. Among the 100 top clones, expanded CD8+ clones, like scalp clonality, were significantly decreased by tofacitinib.

This rearrangement joins TRBV7-8 to TRBJ1-1; D ambiguous. The TCR originated in a human donor with alopecia areata. Sequencing was performed on CD4+ T cells sorted from blood, taken at week 4, from a patient treated with tofacitinib. The CDR3: CASSLDTEAFF. The CDR3, as DNA: TGTGCCAGCAGCTTAGACACTGAAGCTTTCTTT.